This TCR beta chain came from a study of cytomegalovirus exposure and HLA in healthy donors. Overall study context: Membership in the Caucasian-associated ancestry cluster was found for 81% of almost 400 genotyped donors.

Turning to this clone: The target antigen is unknown.

The CDR3 loop spans 13 amino acids. Germline CDR1 reads MNHNY; CDR2 reads SVGAGI (reference sequence). The study ran its PCR with 60 Vbeta and 13 Jbeta primers. This table comes from immunoSEQ multiplex PCR, and its TCRdb copy is limited to in-frame clones, with some not included. The sample has around 200,000 clones; roughly 85% are singletons. Whole-study findings and limits: The study labeled 150 or so TCR beta chains cytomegalovirus-associated. CMV serostatus alone was available as immune exposure information.

What was sequenced was PBMCs. The chain joins TRBV6-6 to TRBJ2-5, with D maybe TRBD1 (5 bases). The assigned J gene may be wrong: the sequence end matches TRBJ2-7 better. This sequence was found in a male donor in good health and CMV-seronegative. CDR3 residues: CASRLGQTYEQYF. The CDR3 region has the DNA TGTGCCAGCAGACTTGGACAAACCTACGAGCAGTACTTC.